These 18 T cell receptor beta chains were sequenced from one sample in a study of T cell responses to AZD1222 COVID-19 vaccine. Profiling relied on immunoSEQ multiplex PCR, and the TCRdb table lists in-frame clones only, not all of them. The sample consists of some 180,000 clones, roughly 92% of them appearing once. Sequencing used peripheral blood, obtained on day 0 of AZD1222 vaccination. These receptors originate from an adult in good health.

This chain uses TRBV7-2 with TRBJ1-2, with D maybe TRBD1 (5 bases). The germline V and J ends were trimmed by 8 bases and 5 bases, with 15 bases remaining between them. This CDR3 has 13 residues. Per germline, CDR1 SGHTA and CDR2 FQGNSA. The CDR3 reads CASVTYGGYGYTF. The CDR3 DNA reads as TGTGCCAGCGTCACTTACGGGGGTTATGGCTACACCTTC.

The genes are TRBV5-4 and TRBJ1-2; 7 nucleotides align to TRBD1. Germline trimming cut 1 base from V and 4 bases from J; bases unmatched to any gene: 7. This CDR3 has 15 residues. CDR1 SGHNT and CDR2 YYREEE come from the germline V gene (reference sequence). CDR3 sequence (DNA): TGTGCCAGCAGCTTGCCGACAGGGATTACCTATGGCTACACCTTC. Protein product: CASSLPTGITYGYTF. Together with reference TRBV5-4 and TRBJ1-2, the CDR3 gives the full variable domain: ETGVTQSPTHLIKTRGQQVTLRCSSQSGHNTVSWYQQALGQGPQFIFQYYREEENGRGNFPPRFSGLQFPNYSSELNVNALELDDSALYLCASSLPTGITYGYTFGSGTRLTVV.

The chain links TRBV19 to TRBJ1-4, with D perhaps TRBD1 (5 bases). Germline CDR1 reads LNHDA; CDR2 reads SQIVND (reference sequence). The CDR3 covers 15 residues. Between the trimmed V and J ends, which lost 4 bases and 5 bases, there was a span of 14 bases. The chain's CDR3 is CASSTQRDGNEKLFF. The DNA for the CDR3 is TGTGCCAGTAGTACTCAAAGGGACGGGAATGAAAAACTGTTTTTT.

The chain employs TRBV7-2 and TRBJ2-5; the D is unclear. This CDR3 is 11 amino acids long. Germline values: CDR1 SGHTA, CDR2 FQGNSA. V was shortened by 2 bases and J by 2 bases, with 0 bases between the two germline ends. CDR3 coding DNA: TGTGCCAGCAGCTTACAAGAGACCCAGTACTTC. Its protein product is CASSLQETQYF.

The CDR3 DNA is TGTGCCAGTAGCCATTCCACCGGGACAGAAAGAAATTCACCCCTCCACTTT. Amino acids: CASSHSTGTERNSPLHF. The V and J genes are TRBV19 and TRBJ1-6; 7 positions agree with TRBD1. Germline V lookup: CDR1 LNHDA, CDR2 SQIVND (reference sequence). CDR3 length: 17 amino acids. Losses at the gene ends were 6 bases for V and 7 bases for J; bases not matched to a gene: 15.

The chain links TRBV6-5 to TRBJ1-1; 8 bases are shared with TRBD1. This CDR3 is built from 13 residues. Trimming cost V 7 bases and J 4 bases; bases outside gene matches: 5. Germline CDR1 and CDR2: MNHEY and SVGAGI. In DNA, the CDR3 is TGTGCCAGCACGACAGGGGCGGGCACTGAAGCTTTCTTT. Its translation is CASTTGAGTEAFF.

This chain links TRBV19 with TRBJ2-3; 8 nucleotides line up with TRBD2. The CDR3 has 15 amino acids. From germline, CDR1 is LNHDA and CDR2 SQIVND (reference sequence). V lost 6 bases to trimming and J lost 1 base; unmatched junction nucleotides: 6. The CDR3 region has the DNA TGTGCCAGTAGAACCGGGACTAGGGGCACAGATACGCAGTATTTT. Protein: CASRTGTRGTDTQYF.

The rearrangement uses TRBV4-3 and TRBJ1-2, with D perhaps TRBD1 (5 bases). The germline CDR1 and CDR2 sequences are LGHNA and YSLEER. The CDR3 is 16 residues long. The V gene lost 0 bases and the J gene lost 5 bases, with 16 bases spanning the gap. The DNA of the CDR3 is TGCGCCAGCAGCCAAGATCGGACTGGGACTTATTATGGCTACACCTTC. Its protein is CASSQDRTGTYYGYTF.

This clone was seen a few times. J is TRBJ2-3 and V is TRBV6-4; unclear D gene. Per germline, CDR1 MRHNA and CDR2 SNTAGT. V was cut by 2 bases and J by 3 bases, with 6 bases left in between. This CDR3 has 13 residues. DNA for the CDR3: TGTGCCAGCAGTGACAGGGAAACAGATACGCAGTATTTT. This sequence encodes CASSDRETDTQYF.

Comment on this clone: In the same sample, other DNA sequences code for this CDR3. J is TRBJ1-3 and V is TRBV6-5; D is unresolved. V lost 6 bases and J 0 bases, leaving 6 bases between the germline ends. The CDR3 is made up of 13 amino acids. CDR1 and CDR2 (germline): MNHEY, SVGAGI. CDR3 in amino acids: CASRGSSGNTIYF. Written as DNA, the CDR3 is TGTGCCAGCAGAGGGAGCTCTGGAAACACCATATATTTT.

The rearrangement uses TRBV30 and TRBJ2-7; D gene unclear. The CDR3 has 11 amino acids. Germline loops: CDR1 GTSNPN, CDR2 SVGIG (reference sequence). Trimming left V 4 bases short and J 1 base short, with 5 bases between. This CDR3 is CAWTSSYEQYF. In DNA form, the CDR3 reads TGTGCCTGGACATCGTCCTACGAGCAGTACTTC.

CDR3 DNA: TGCAGCGTTGGGAGTTACGGTGGCTACACCTTC. It specifies CSVGSYGGYTF. V gene TRBV29-1 combines with J gene TRBJ1-2; D call uncertain. This CDR3 is built from 11 residues. Germline loops: CDR1 SQVTM, CDR2 ANQGSEA. V was clipped by 4 bases and J by 7 bases, with 10 bases between them.

The chain couples TRBV20-1 to TRBJ1-2; D remains ambiguous. The V gene lost 3 bases and the J gene lost 5 bases, with 10 bases spanning the gap. Germline CDR1 DFQATT, CDR2 SNEGSKA (reference sequence). There are 12 residues in the CDR3. DNA for the CDR3: TGCAGTGCTAGTGGGTTTCTTTATGGCTACACCTTC. Residues: CSASGFLYGYTF.

The chain is built from TRBV7-8 and TRBJ1-5; TRBD1 aligns across 8 bases. Germline V lookup: CDR1 SGHVS, CDR2 FQNEAQ. The V segment lost 5 bases and the J segment 3 bases; nucleotides outside the gene matches: 9. The CDR3 runs to 16 residues. CDR3 amino acids: CASSLDRVSFNQPQHF. The CDR3 DNA follows: TGTGCCAGCAGCCTGGACAGGGTGAGTTTCAATCAGCCCCAGCATTTT.

This clone was seen only once. V gene TRBV15 combines with J gene TRBJ1-5; 10 positions match TRBD1. V lost 5 bases to trimming and J lost 5 bases; unmatched junction nucleotides: 3. The CDR3 has 14 amino acids. Germline CDR1 reads LNHNV; CDR2 reads YYDKDF (reference sequence). The CDR3 protein is CATSGGQGYQPQHF. The CDR3 region has the DNA TGTGCCACCAGCGGGGGACAGGGGTATCAGCCCCAGCATTTT.

Only one count was recorded for this clone. This chain joins TRBV18 and TRBJ1-6, with 8 bases lining up with TRBD1. V was pared by 0 bases and J by 9 bases, with 10 bases of the junction left unmatched. This CDR3 comprises 17 residues. Germline CDR1 reads KGHSH; CDR2 reads LQKENI. Here the CDR3 DNA reads TGTGCCAGCTCACCACCCCAGGGGGCTGGGGGGGGTTCACCCCTCCACTTT. Translation gives CASSPPQGAGGGSPLHF.

V usage is TRBV13 and J usage is TRBJ2-2, with D unclear. The V gene lost 2 bases and the J gene lost 5 bases, with 9 bases spanning the gap. Germline V gene lookup returns CDR1 PRHDT and CDR2 FYEKMQ (reference sequence). There are 14 residues in the CDR3. The CDR3 nucleotides are TGTGCCAGCAGCTTACCCCGAGTGACCGGGGAGCTGTTTTTT. This translates into CASSLPRVTGELFF.

The chain uses TRBV28 and TRBJ2-7, with a tentative D call TRBD1 (5 bases). The germline V and J ends were trimmed by 2 bases and 6 bases, with 8 bases remaining between them. Germline V gene data show CDR1 as MDHEN and CDR2 as SYDVKM. The CDR3 totals 12 residues. This chain's CDR3 is CASSLTGLEQYV. CDR3 DNA: TGTGCCAGCAGTTTAACAGGCCTCGAGCAGTACGTC.